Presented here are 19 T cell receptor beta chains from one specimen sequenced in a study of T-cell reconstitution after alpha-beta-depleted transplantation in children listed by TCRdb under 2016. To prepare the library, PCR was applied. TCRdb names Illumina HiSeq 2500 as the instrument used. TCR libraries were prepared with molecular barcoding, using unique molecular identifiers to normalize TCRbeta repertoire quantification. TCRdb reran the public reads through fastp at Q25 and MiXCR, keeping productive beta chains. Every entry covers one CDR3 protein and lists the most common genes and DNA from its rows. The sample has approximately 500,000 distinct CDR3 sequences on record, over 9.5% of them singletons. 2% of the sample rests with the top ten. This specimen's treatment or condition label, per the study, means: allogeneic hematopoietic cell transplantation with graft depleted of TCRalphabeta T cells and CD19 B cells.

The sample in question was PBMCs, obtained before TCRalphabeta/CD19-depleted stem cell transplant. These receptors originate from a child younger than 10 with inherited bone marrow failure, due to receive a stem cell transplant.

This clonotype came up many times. The CDR3 spells CASSQDLRQGEGPQHF. The CDR3 nucleotides are TGCGCCAGCAGCCAAGATCTTAGACAGGGTGAGGGGCCCCAGCATTTT. The chain couples TRBV4-1 to TRBJ1-5; the match to TRBD1 covers 7 bases. The V gene's germline CDR1 is MGHRA and CDR2 YSYEKL. Germline trimming cut 0 bases from V and 9 bases from J; bases unmatched to any gene: 11. The CDR3 spans 16 residues.

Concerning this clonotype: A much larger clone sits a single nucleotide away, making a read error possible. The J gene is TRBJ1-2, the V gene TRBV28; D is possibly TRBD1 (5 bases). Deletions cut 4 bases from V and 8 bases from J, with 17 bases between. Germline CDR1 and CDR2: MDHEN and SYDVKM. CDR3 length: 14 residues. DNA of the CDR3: TGTGCCAGCAGTTCCCCCTGGATAGGGGAAGGCTACACCTTC. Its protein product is CASSSPWIGEGYTF.

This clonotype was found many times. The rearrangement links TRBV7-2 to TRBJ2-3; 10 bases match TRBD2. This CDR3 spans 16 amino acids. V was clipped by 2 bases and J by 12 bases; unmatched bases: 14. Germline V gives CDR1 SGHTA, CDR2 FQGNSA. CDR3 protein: CASSLIGVLAGAGQYF. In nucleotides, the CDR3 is TGTGCCAGCAGCTTAATTGGCGTGCTAGCGGGGGCGGGTCAGTATTTT. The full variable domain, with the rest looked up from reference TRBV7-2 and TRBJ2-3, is GAGVSQSPSNKVTEKGKDVELRCDPISGHTALYWYRQSLGQGLEFLIYFQGNSAPDKSGLPSDRFSAERTGGSVSTLTIQRTQQEDSAVYLCASSLIGVLAGAGQYFGPGTRLTVL.

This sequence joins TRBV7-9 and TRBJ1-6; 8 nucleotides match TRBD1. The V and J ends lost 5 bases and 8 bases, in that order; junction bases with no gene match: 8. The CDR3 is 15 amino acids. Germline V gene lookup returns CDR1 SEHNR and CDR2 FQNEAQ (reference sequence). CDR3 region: CASSKRDRRDSPLHF. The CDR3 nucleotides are TGTGCCAGCAGCAAGAGGGACAGGCGGGATTCACCCCTCCACTTT.

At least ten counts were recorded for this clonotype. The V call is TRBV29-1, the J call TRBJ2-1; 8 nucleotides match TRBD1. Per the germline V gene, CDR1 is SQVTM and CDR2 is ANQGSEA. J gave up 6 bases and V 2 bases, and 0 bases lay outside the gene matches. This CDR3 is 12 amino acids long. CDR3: CSVEQGANEQFF. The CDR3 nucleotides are TGCAGCGTTGAACAGGGGGCCAATGAGCAGTTCTTC.

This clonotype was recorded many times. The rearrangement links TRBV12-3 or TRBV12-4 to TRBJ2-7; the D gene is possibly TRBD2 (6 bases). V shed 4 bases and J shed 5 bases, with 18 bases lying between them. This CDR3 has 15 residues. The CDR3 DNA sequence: TGTGCCAGCAGTTCAGATAGCGGCCTCTACGACGAGCAGTACTTC. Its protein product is CASSSDSGLYDEQYF.

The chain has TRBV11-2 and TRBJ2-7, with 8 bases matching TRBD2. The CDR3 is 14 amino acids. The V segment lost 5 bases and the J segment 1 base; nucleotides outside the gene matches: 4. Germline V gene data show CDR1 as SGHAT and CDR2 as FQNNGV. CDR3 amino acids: CASSTAGESYEQYF. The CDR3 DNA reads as TGTGCCAGCAGCACAGCGGGAGAGTCCTACGAGCAGTACTTC.

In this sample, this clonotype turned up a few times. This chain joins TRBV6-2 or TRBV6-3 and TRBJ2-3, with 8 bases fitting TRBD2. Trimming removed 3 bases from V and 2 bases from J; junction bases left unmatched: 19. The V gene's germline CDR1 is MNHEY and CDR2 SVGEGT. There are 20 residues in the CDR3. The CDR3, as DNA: TGTGCCAGCAGTTATTGGGGCCCCATAGCGGGGAAAAACCCCACAGATACGCAGTATTTT. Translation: CASSYWGPIAGKNPTDTQYF.

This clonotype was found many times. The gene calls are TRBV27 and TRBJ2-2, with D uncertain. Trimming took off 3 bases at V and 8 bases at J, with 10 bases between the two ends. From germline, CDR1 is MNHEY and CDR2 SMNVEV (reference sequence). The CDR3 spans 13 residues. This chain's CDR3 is CASSFVGMGELFF. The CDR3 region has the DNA TGTGCCAGCAGTTTTGTGGGTATGGGGGAGCTGTTTTTT.

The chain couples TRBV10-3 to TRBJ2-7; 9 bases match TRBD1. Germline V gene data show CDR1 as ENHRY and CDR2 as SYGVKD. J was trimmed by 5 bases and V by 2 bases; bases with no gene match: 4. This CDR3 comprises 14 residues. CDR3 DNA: TGTGCCATCAGTGAGGGACAGGGGCTACACGAGCAGTACTTC. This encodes CAISEGQGLHEQYF.

The CDR3 region has the DNA TGTGCCTGCTCCCAAGGAGGAACGGGGGAATTCGTTTCCTACGAGCAGTACTTC. This translates into CACSQGGTGEFVSYEQYF. The genes are TRBV3-1 and TRBJ2-7; possibly TRBD2 for D (6 bases). With 11 bases removed from V and 1 base from J, the gap between germline ends came to 30 bases. Germline V lookup: CDR1 LGHDT, CDR2 YNNKEL (reference sequence). CDR3 length: 18 amino acids.

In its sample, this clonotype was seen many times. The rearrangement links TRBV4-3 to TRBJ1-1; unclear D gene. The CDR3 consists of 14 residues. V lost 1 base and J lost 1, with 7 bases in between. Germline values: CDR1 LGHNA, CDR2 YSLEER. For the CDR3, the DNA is TGCGCCAGCAGCCAAGGGTGGACGAACACTGAAGCTTTCTTT. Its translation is CASSQGWTNTEAFF.

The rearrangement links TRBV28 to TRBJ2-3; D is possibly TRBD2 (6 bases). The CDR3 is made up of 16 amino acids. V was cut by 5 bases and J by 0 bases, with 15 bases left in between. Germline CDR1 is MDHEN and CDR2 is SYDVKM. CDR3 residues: CASSTSGGRSTDTQYF. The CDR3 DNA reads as TGTGCCAGCAGTACCTCCGGGGGAAGGAGCACAGATACGCAGTATTTT. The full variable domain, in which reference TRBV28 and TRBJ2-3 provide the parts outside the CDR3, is DVKVTQSSRYLVKRTGEKVFLECVQDMDHENMFWYRQDPGLGLRLIYFSYDVKMKEKGDIPEGYSVSREKKERFSLILESASTNQTSMYLCASSTSGGRSTDTQYFGPGTRLTVL.

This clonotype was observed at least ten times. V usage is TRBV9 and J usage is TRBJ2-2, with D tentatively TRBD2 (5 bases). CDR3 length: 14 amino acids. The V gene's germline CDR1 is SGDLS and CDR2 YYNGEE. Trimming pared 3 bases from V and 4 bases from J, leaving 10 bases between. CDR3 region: CASSATLGTGELFF. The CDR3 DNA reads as TGTGCCAGCAGCGCGACACTAGGCACCGGGGAGCTGTTTTTT.

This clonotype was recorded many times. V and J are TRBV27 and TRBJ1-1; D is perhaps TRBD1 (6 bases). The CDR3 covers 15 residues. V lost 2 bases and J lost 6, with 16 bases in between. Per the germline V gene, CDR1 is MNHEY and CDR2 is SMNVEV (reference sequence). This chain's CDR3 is CASSLGAGARAEAFF. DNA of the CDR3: TGTGCCAGCAGTTTAGGGGCAGGGGCGCGGGCTGAAGCTTTCTTT.

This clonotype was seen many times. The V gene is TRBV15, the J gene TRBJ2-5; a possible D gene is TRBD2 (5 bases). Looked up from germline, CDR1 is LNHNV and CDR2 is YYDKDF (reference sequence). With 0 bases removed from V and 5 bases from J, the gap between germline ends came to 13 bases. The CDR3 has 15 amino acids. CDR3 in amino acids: CATSRERGRGETQYF. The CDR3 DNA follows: TGTGCCACCAGCAGAGAACGGGGTCGCGGGGAGACCCAGTACTTC.

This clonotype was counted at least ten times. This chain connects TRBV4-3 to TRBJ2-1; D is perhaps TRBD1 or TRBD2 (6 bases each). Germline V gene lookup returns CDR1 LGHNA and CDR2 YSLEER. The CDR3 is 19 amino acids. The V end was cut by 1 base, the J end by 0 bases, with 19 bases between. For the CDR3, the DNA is TGCGCCAGCAGCCAAGGTAGGGGGGTGAGACTCCCCTCCTACAATGAGCAGTTCTTC. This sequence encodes CASSQGRGVRLPSYNEQFF.

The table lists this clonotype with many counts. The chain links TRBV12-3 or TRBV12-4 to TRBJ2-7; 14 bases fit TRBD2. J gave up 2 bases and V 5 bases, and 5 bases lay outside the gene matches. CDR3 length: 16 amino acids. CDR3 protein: CASSRTSGRYPYEQYF. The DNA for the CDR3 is TGTGCCAGCAGTAGGACTAGCGGGAGGTATCCCTACGAGCAGTACTTC.

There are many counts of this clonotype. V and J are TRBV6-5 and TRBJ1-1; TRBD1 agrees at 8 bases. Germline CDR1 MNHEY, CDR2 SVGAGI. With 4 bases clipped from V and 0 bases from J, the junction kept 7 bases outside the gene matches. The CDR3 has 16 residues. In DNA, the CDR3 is TGTGCCAGCAGTTGGGATAGACAGGGGTTGAACACTGAAGCTTTCTTT. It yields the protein CASSWDRQGLNTEAFF.